The clone carrying this TCR beta chain was counted only a few times. Its antigen is unknown. The data belong to a study of blood T cells in healthy people across ages. Study-wide findings and caveats: Donors of long life had a larger count of naive CD4+ cells and greater diversity than aged donors.

Germline V gene sequence: CDR1 SEHNR, CDR2 FQNEAQ (reference sequence). CDR3 length: 15 residues. Primers used in a second PCR of roughly 7 to 11 cycles were a sample-barcoded 5' primer and a J-beta primer mix. Via MiXCR, TCRdb re-called the 5' RACE reads, giving one row per CDR3 protein. The sample has more than 650,000 distinct CDR3 sequences, 20% to 25% seen once. The chain links TRBV7-9 to TRBJ2-5; 8 bases are shared with TRBD2. Gene TRBJ2-1 matches the end of the DNA better, so the J call may be wrong. Sequenced material: blood. The TCR comes from a man in his sixties or seventies in good health. CDR3 DNA sequence: TGTGCCAGCAGCTTAGTCGGGGGGGGCCCCAATGAGCAGTTCTTC. This sequence encodes CASSLVGGGPNEQFF.